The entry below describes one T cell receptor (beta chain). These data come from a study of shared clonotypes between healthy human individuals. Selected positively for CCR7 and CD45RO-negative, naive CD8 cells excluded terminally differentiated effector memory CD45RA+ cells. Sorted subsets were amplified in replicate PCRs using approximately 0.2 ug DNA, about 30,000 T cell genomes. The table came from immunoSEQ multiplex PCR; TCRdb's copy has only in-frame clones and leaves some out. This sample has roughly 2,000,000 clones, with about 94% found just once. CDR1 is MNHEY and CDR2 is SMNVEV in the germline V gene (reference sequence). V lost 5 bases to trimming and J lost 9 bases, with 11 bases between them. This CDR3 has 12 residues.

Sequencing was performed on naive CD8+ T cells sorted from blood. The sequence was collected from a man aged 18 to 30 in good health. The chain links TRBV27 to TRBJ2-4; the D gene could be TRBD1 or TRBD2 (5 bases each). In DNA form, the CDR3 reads TGTGCCAGCAGTCCCATGGGGACCATTCAGTACTTC. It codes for CASSPMGTIQYF.